This TCR beta chain came from a study of blood T cell repertoires in COVID-19. Study overall: Researchers got acute and convalescent COVID-19 samples from the United States, Italy and Spain. PBMCs, B-cell-depleted T cells, or T cells were the source of the cDNA or gDNA that made up the material.

The CDR3 has 20 residues. In the original processing: Estimates of nucleated cell counts were drawn from the amplification of reference gene primers. Sequencing used immunoSEQ multiplex PCR; TCRdb keeps in-frame clones, though not all of them. From that table come the V and J calls and clone size; the DNA was used to work out D and trimming. The repertoire includes 120,000 to 150,000 clones, approximately 82% of them detected once, and around 7.2% sits in the top ten. The sequenced sample was peripheral blood. The TCR sequence derives from a woman in her 50s in a cohort sampled during active or convalescent COVID-19. The J gene is TRBJ2-6, the V gene TRBV7-5; TRBD1, the table's D call, lacks a check against the DNA. TRBV7-5 is assigned pseudogene status. CDR3 in amino acids: CARSLVGRDNYVSGANVLTF. CDR3 nucleotides: TGTGCCAGAAGCTTAGTGGGCAGGGATAATTATGTCTCTGGGGCCAACGTCCTGACTTTC.